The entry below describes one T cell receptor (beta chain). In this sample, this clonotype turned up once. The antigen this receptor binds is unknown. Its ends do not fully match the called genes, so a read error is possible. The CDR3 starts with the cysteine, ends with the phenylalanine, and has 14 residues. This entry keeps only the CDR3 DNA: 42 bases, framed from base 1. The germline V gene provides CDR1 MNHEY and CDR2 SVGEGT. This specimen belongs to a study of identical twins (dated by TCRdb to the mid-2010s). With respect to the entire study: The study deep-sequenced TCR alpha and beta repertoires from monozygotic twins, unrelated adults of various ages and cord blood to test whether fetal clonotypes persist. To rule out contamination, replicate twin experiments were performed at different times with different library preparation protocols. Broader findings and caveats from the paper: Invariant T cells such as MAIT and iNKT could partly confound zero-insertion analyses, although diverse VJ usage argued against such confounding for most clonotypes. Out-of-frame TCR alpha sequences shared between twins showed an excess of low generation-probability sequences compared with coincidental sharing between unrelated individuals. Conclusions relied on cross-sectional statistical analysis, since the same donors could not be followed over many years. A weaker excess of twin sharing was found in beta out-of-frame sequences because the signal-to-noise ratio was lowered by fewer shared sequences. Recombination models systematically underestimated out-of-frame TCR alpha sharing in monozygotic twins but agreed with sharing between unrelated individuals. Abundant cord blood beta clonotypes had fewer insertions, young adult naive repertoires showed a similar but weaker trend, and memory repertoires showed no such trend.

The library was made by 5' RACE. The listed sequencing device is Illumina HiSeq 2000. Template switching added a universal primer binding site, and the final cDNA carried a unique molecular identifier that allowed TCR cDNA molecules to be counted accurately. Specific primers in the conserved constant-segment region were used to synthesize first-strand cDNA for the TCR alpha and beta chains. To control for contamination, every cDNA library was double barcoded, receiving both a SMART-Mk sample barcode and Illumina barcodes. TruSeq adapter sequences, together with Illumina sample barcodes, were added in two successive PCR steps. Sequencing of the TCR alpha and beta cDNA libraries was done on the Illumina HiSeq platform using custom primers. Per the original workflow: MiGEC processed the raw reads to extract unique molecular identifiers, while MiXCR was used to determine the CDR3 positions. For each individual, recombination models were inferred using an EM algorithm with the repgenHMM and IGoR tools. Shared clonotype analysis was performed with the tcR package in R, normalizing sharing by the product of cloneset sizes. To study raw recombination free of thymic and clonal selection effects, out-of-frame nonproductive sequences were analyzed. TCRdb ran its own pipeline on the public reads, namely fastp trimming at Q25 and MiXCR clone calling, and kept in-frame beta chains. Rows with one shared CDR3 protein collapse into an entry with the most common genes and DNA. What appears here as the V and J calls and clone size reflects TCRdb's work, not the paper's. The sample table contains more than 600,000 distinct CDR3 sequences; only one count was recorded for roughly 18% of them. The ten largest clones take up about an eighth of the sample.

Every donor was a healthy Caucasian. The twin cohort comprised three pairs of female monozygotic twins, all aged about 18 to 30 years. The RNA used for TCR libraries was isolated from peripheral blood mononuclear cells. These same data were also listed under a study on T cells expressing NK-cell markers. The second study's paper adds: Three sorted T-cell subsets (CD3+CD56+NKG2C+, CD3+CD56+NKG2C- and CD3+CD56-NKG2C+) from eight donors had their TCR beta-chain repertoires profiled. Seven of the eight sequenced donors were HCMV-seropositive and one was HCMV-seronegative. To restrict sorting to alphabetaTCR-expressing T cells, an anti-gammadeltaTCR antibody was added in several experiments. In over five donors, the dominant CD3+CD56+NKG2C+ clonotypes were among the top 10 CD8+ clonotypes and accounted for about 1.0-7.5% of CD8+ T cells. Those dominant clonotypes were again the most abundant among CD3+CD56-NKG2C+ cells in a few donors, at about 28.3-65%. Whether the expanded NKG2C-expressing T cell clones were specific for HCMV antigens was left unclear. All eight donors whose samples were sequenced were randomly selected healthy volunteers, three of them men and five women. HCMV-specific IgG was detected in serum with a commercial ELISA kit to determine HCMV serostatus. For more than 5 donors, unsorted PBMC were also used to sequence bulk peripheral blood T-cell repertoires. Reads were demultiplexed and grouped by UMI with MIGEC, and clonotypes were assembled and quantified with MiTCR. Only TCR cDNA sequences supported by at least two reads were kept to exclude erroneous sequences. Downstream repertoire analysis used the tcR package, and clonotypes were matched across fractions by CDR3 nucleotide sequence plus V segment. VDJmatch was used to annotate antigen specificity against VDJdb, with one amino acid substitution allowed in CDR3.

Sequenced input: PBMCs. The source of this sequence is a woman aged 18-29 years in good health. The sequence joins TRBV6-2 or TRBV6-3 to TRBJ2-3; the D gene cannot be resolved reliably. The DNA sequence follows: TGTGTCAGCAGTTTTCGAGGTCCCACAGATACGCAGTATTTT. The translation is CVSSFRGPTDTQYF.